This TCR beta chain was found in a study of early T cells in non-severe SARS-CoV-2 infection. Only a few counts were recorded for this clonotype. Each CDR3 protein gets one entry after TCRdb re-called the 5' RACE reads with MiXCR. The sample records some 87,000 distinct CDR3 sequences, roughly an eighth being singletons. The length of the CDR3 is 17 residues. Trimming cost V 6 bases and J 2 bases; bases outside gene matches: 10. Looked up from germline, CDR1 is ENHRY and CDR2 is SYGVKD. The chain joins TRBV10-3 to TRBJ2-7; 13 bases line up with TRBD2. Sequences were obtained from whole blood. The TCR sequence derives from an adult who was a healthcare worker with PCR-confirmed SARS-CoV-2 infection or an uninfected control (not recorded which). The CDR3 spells CAISATSGGDLTYEQYF. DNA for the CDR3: TGTGCCATCAGCGCTACTAGCGGGGGGGACCTTACCTACGAGCAGTACTTC.